The rows below give T cell receptor beta chains drawn from one sample of a study of cytomegalovirus exposure and HLA in healthy donors. The assay was immunoSEQ multiplex PCR, and TCRdb's table has in-frame clones only and misses some. This table has more than 150,000 clones, 80% to 85% appearing once. The specimen was PBMCs. The receptors were gathered from a young woman in good health and CMV-seronegative. CDR3s include the opening cysteine and the closing phenylalanine or tryptophan. Each record gives: D gene, clone size, J gene, V gene, CDR3 DNA, CDR3 protein. A D gene is named only where the DNA matches it firmly. Some rows mark clone size as missing; the rest say once, few, many or name a class of expanded clone.

D: .
size: .
J: TRBJ1-1
V: TRBV6-5
DNA: TGTGCCAGCAGTTTAGGAGGGGCTGAAGCTTTCTTT
CDR3: CASSLGGAEAFF

D: TRBD2
size: .
J: TRBJ2-7
V: TRBV11-2
DNA: TGTGCCAGCAGCCAAAGGAGGAGGGGCGGGGGCTACGAGCAGTACTTC
CDR3: CASSQRRRGGGYEQYF

D: .
size: .
J: TRBJ2-1
V: TRBV29-1
DNA: TGCAGCGTTGGGAGGGACAGCTCCTACAATGAGCAGTTCTTC
CDR3: CSVGRDSSYNEQFF

D: TRBD1
size: .
J: TRBJ1-1
V: TRBV30
DNA: TGTGCCTGGAGTGTACGGAGAGCATACGAGGGGACAGGGGATATTGATGAAGCTTTCTTT
CDR3: CAWSVRRAYEGTGDIDEAFF

D: TRBD1
size: .
J: TRBJ1-5
V: TRBV15
DNA: TGTGCCACCAGCAGAGATCAACAGGACAGGGCGAGTAAGCCCCAGCATTTT
CDR3: CATSRDQQDRASKPQHF

D: TRBD1
size: .
J: TRBJ1-2
V: TRBV4-1
DNA: TGCGCCAGCAGCCAACTAATCGGACAGGTTGGGGGTGGCTACACCTTC
CDR3: CASSQLIGQVGGGYTF

D: TRBD2
size: .
J: TRBJ2-7
V: TRBV11-2
DNA: TGTGCCAGCAGCTTAGGGAATAGCGGGAGGTACGAGCAGTACTTC
CDR3: CASSLGNSGRYEQYF

D: TRBD1
size: .
J: TRBJ2-5
V: TRBV10-3
DNA: TGTGCCATCAGTGACTTCGACAGGGGCCAAGAGACCCAGTACTTC
CDR3: CAISDFDRGQETQYF

D: .
size: .
J: TRBJ1-5
V: TRBV4-1
DNA: TGCGCCAGCAGCCAAGAGGAGAATCAGCCCCAGCATTTT
CDR3: CASSQEENQPQHF

D: .
size: .
J: TRBJ2-5
V: TRBV9
DNA: TGTGCCAGCAGCCCCCCTATTGGAGAGACCCAGTACTTC
CDR3: CASSPPIGETQYF

D: .
size: .
J: TRBJ1-4
V: TRBV11-2
DNA: TGTGCCAGCAGCCGGGGGTTGAGGGGTGAAAAACTGTTTTTT
CDR3: CASSRGLRGEKLFF

D: .
size: .
J: TRBJ1-2
V: TRBV9
DNA: TGTGCCAGCAGCGTAGGGAGTGTCTATGGCTACACCTTC
CDR3: CASSVGSVYGYTF

D: .
size: few
J: TRBJ2-2
V: TRBV28
DNA: TGTGCCAGCATGCGGGGAGGGAACACCGGGGAGCTGTTTTTT
CDR3: CASMRGGNTGELFF

D: TRBD1
size: .
J: TRBJ1-1
V: TRBV10-1
DNA: TGCGCCAGCAGCGAGCACAGGGGAAAGACTGAAGCTTTCTTT
CDR3: CASSEHRGKTEAFF

D: .
size: .
J: TRBJ1-5
V: TRBV18
DNA: TGTGCCAGCTCTCTGACGGGGGATCAGCCCCAGCATTTT
CDR3: CASSLTGDQPQHF

D: .
size: .
J: TRBJ1-3
V: TRBV2
DNA: TGTGCCAGCAGTGAACAATCCGGTTTCTCTGGAAACACCATATATTTT
CDR3: CASSEQSGFSGNTIYF

D: .
size: .
J: TRBJ2-4
V: TRBV4-1
DNA: TGCGCCAGCAGCCAACAGGGTATGGCCAAAAACATTCAGTACTTC
CDR3: CASSQQGMAKNIQYF

D: .
size: .
J: TRBJ2-5
V: TRBV9
DNA: TGTGCCAGCAGCGTAGGAACGGGAGAGAAGACCCAGTACTTC
CDR3: CASSVGTGEKTQYF

D: TRBD1
size: .
J: TRBJ1-2
V: TRBV19
DNA: TGTGCCAGTAAGCGACAGGGGAATGCGGCGGATGGCTACACCTTC
CDR3: CASKRQGNAADGYTF

D: TRBD2
size: .
J: TRBJ2-3
V: TRBV27
DNA: TGTGCCAGCCTTCTAGCGGATCCTAGCACAGATACGCAGTATTTT
CDR3: CASLLADPSTDTQYF

D: TRBD2
size: .
J: TRBJ2-2
V: TRBV27
DNA: TGTGCCAGCCGCGGGAGGCTAACCGGGGAGCTGTTTTTT
CDR3: CASRGRLTGELFF

D: .
size: .
J: TRBJ1-1
V: TRBV6-5
DNA: TGTGCCAGCAGTTACACCGGGGAGGGGAACACTGAAGCTTTCTTT
CDR3: CASSYTGEGNTEAFF

D: .
size: .
J: TRBJ2-2
V: TRBV6-1
DNA: TGTGCCAGCATACGCACGGGGAAAGCGACCGGGGAGCTGTTTTTT
CDR3: CASIRTGKATGELFF

D: TRBD1
size: once
J: TRBJ2-7
V: TRBV18
DNA: TGTGCCAGCTCACCAGGGACAGGCGGCTGGGAGCAGTACTTC
CDR3: CASSPGTGGWEQYF

D: TRBD1
size: .
J: TRBJ2-7
V: TRBV11-1
DNA: TGTGCCAGCAGTAGACAGGGTTATGATGACGAGCAGTACTTC
CDR3: CASSRQGYDDEQYF

D: TRBD1
size: .
J: TRBJ2-1
V: TRBV6-5
DNA: TGTGCCAGTCGCCCGGGACAGGCAAACAATGAGCAGTTCTTC
CDR3: CASRPGQANNEQFF

D: TRBD2
size: .
J: TRBJ2-7
V: TRBV30
DNA: TGTGCCTGGAGTGGCCTAGCGGGAGGCGCTATTGGATACGAGCAGTACTTC
CDR3: CAWSGLAGGAIGYEQYF

D: .
size: once
J: TRBJ1-2
V: TRBV5-5
DNA: TGTGCCAGCAGCTTGGGCAGGGGAATGAGTGGTAACTATGGCTACACCTTC
CDR3: CASSLGRGMSGNYGYTF

D: TRBD2
size: .
J: TRBJ2-3
V: TRBV13
DNA: TGTGCCAGCAGCTGGACTAGCGGGGGGGCCCCAGATACGCAGTATTTT
CDR3: CASSWTSGGAPDTQYF

D: TRBD1
size: .
J: TRBJ2-1
V: TRBV5-1
DNA: TGCGCCAGCAGCCTGTCCGGGACAGGGGCGACCAATGAGCAGTTCTTC
CDR3: CASSLSGTGATNEQFF

D: TRBD2
size: .
J: TRBJ2-7
V: TRBV13
DNA: TGTGCCAGCAGCCCGCGCGGCGGGAGCGTCTTAGACGAGCAGTACTTC
CDR3: CASSPRGGSVLDEQYF

D: .
size: .
J: TRBJ2-7
V: TRBV30
DNA: TGTGCCCGCACCGGGCCAATGGGCGGGGAGCAGTACTTC
CDR3: CARTGPMGGEQYF

D: TRBD1
size: .
J: TRBJ2-5
V: TRBV2
DNA: TGTGCCAGCAGTAATCAACGACAGGGGCAAGAGACCCAGTACTTC
CDR3: CASSNQRQGQETQYF

D: TRBD2
size: .
J: TRBJ2-2
V: TRBV10-3
DNA: TGTGCCATCAGTGCTGCGGGGGGGGACACCGGGGAGCTGTTTTTT
CDR3: CAISAAGGDTGELFF

D: TRBD1
size: .
J: TRBJ2-3
V: TRBV5-1
DNA: TGCGCCAGCAGCTCAGGACGGCAGGGGGCCGATACGCAGTATTTT
CDR3: CASSSGRQGADTQYF

D: .
size: .
J: TRBJ1-1
V: TRBV12-2
DNA: TGTGCAAGTCGCTTTTCCAGGGGGCGCGGTAACACTGAAGCTTTCTTT
CDR3: CASRFSRGRGNTEAFF

D: TRBD1
size: .
J: TRBJ2-4
V: TRBV5-4
DNA: TGTGCCAGCAGCTTGACAGGGGACAAAAACATTCAGTACTTC
CDR3: CASSLTGDKNIQYF

D: TRBD1
size: few
J: TRBJ1-1
V: TRBV13
DNA: TGTGCCAGCAGCACCGGACAGGGCACTGAAGCTTTCTTT
CDR3: CASSTGQGTEAFF

D: TRBD1
size: .
J: TRBJ1-2
V: TRBV11-3
DNA: TGTGCCAGCACTTTTCCCGTGACAGGGGATATTATTTCCGGCTACACCTTC
CDR3: CASTFPVTGDIISGYTF

D: TRBD1
size: .
J: TRBJ1-6
V: TRBV19
DNA: TGTGCCAGTAGTATAGCAGGGACAGGGAATAATTCACCCCTCCACTTT
CDR3: CASSIAGTGNNSPLHF

D: .
size: .
J: TRBJ1-4
V: TRBV14
DNA: TGTGCCAGCAGCCAAGTGGGAGGGAGGAATGAAAAACTGTTTTTT
CDR3: CASSQVGGRNEKLFF

D: TRBD1
size: once
J: TRBJ1-2
V: TRBV7-9
DNA: TGTGCCAGCAGCCTAGGGGGCGGCTACACCTTC
CDR3: CASSLGGGYTF

D: .
size: .
J: TRBJ1-5
V: TRBV18
DNA: TGTGCCAGCTCCAATGGGGGGATTAGCAATCAGCCCCAGCATTTT
CDR3: CASSNGGISNQPQHF

D: .
size: .
J: TRBJ1-2
V: TRBV10-3
DNA: TGTGCCATCAAAGTCGACAGGAGCTATGGCTACACCTTC
CDR3: CAIKVDRSYGYTF

D: TRBD1
size: .
J: TRBJ2-7
V: TRBV6-6
DNA: TGTGCCAGCAGTTACTCCTGGACAGGCCTCTACGAGCAGTACTTC
CDR3: CASSYSWTGLYEQYF

D: .
size: once
J: TRBJ2-7
V: TRBV6-4
DNA: TGTGCCAGCAGTGACTCGCCAGGGACTGAGCAGTACTTC
CDR3: CASSDSPGTEQYF

D: TRBD2
size: .
J: TRBJ2-2
V: TRBV27
DNA: TGTGCCAGCAGCCTAGCGGTGGGTGGGGAGCTGTTTTTT
CDR3: CASSLAVGGELFF

D: TRBD2
size: .
J: TRBJ2-3
V: TRBV7-8
DNA: TGTGCCAGCAGTTCGAGACTAGCGGGGGGGACAAATACGCAGTATTTT
CDR3: CASSSRLAGGTNTQYF

D: TRBD1
size: .
J: TRBJ2-5
V: TRBV18
DNA: TGTGCCAGCTCATCGGGACAGGGCTTGGGGGAGACCCAGTACTTC
CDR3: CASSSGQGLGETQYF

D: .
size: few
J: TRBJ1-5
V: TRBV5-6
DNA: TGTGCCAGCAGCTTAGGACCGGGACAAGAGACCGATAGCAATCAGCCCCAGCATTTT
CDR3: CASSLGPGQETDSNQPQHF

D: .
size: .
J: TRBJ2-3
V: TRBV6-6
DNA: TGTGCCAGCAGTTTTGGCAGCACAGATACGCAGTATTTT
CDR3: CASSFGSTDTQYF

D: .
size: .
J: TRBJ1-1
V: TRBV5-1
DNA: TGCGCCAGCAGCTTGGTTCAACAGACTGAAGCTTTCTTT
CDR3: CASSLVQQTEAFF

D: .
size: .
J: TRBJ2-2
V: TRBV23-1
DNA: TGCGCCAGCAGTCAAGAACCGAGACACCCGAACACCGGGGAGCTGTTTTTT
CDR3: CASSQEPRHPNTGELFF

D: .
size: .
J: TRBJ2-2
V: TRBV27
DNA: TGTGCCAGCAGTTTTGGGGCAGGTCCGAACACCGGGGAGCTGTTTTTT
CDR3: CASSFGAGPNTGELFF